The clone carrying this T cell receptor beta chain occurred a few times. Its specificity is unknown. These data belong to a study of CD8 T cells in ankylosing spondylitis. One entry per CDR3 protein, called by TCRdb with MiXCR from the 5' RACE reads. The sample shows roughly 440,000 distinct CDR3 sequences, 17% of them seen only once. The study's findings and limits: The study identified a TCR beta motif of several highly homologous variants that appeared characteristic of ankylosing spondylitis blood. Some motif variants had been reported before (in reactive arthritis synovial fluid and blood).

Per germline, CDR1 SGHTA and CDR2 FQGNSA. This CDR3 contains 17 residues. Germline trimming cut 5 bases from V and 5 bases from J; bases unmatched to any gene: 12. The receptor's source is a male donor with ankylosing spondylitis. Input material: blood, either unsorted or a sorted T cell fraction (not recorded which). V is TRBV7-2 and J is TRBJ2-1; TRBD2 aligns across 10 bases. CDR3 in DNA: TGTGCCAGCAGCCCGGGGGGCAGCGGGAGGGCTAACAATGAGCAGTTCTTC. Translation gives CASSPGGSGRANNEQFF.